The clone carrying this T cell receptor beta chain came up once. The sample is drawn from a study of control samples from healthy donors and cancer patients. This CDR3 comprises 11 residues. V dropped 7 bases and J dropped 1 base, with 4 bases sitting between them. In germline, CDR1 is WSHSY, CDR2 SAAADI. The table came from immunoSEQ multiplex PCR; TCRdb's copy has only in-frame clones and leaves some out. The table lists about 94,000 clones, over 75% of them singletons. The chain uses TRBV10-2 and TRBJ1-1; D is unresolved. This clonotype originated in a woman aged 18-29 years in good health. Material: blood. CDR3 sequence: CASNGNTEAFF. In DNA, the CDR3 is TGCGCCAGCAACGGGAACACTGAAGCTTTCTTT.